This T cell receptor (beta chain) was recorded in a study of pediatric ulcerative colitis. The assay was run at survey level. The protocol was immunoSEQ multiplex PCR, while the TCRdb copy is restricted to in-frame clones and leaves out a portion. Among approximately 9,300 clones listed, over 80% were seen once. Trimming took 5 bases from V and 7 from J, leaving 17 bases between them. The CDR3 extends over 14 amino acids. CDR1 and CDR2 from the germline V gene are PRHDT and FYEKMQ (reference sequence). Whole-study results and caveats: Ulcerative colitis patients shared more blood-rectal clones than controls. All ulcerative colitis patients, but no controls, carried two rectal clonotypes. Acute severe colitis showed lower rectal diversity from clonal expansions.

On this clone: Its cognate antigen is unknown.

V and J are TRBV13 and TRBJ1-1; D is perhaps TRBD1 (6 bases). This sequence was found in a girl aged 5 to 17 with moderate ulcerative colitis. Sample: blood. Written as DNA, the CDR3 is TGTGCCAGCAGCAACAACAGGGTGGGGATTGAAGCTTTCTTT. Protein product: CASSNNRVGIEAFF.